This T cell receptor (beta chain) was observed in a study of CD8 T cells in ankylosing spondylitis. Study-level findings and limits: Among TCR beta sequences, a motif of fewer than 10 highly homologous variants appeared characteristic of ankylosing spondylitis blood. Past research had described some motif variants in reactive arthritis synovial fluid and blood. Clones linked to disease were reported to show significant enrichment in matched ankylosing spondylitis synovial fluid.

At least ten counts were recorded for this clonotype. Its target is unknown. Library preparation for TCR beta used quantitative 5'-RACE with molecular barcodes. TCRdb ran MiXCR on the 5' RACE reads and lists one entry per CDR3 protein. The repertoire holds 250,000 to 350,000 distinct CDR3 sequences, with less than 25% as singletons. CDR1 SGHAT and CDR2 FQNNGV come from the germline V gene. This CDR3 has 13 residues. V lost 3 bases and J lost 2, with 7 bases in between. The sequenced sample was blood, either unsorted or a sorted T cell fraction (not recorded which). V and J are TRBV11-2 and TRBJ1-2, with D maybe TRBD1 (6 bases). The receptor comes from a female donor with ankylosing spondylitis or in good health (not recorded which). This chain's CDR3 is CASSFTGNYGYTF. In DNA, the CDR3 is TGTGCCAGCAGCTTTACAGGGAACTATGGCTACACCTTC.